This TCR beta chain originates from a study of T cell changes during pregnancy in multiple sclerosis (dated by TCRdb to between 2019 and 2020). Broadly, across the study: Changes in the T cell repertoire over the course of pregnancy were examined in this study in women with multiple sclerosis.

The library was built by means of the immunoSEQ multiplex PCR assay. Entries here come from immuneACCESS through TCRdb and include only in-frame sequences with V and J called. Some clones fail to appear in such tables; in the studies checked, an unresolved V gene covers under half of the shortfall, and the cause of the remainder is unknown. The sample contains under 50,000 clones, over 90% of them found a single time. Over 4.5% of the sample comes from the top ten. On this clone: What antigen it recognizes has not been identified. Within one base of it there is no much larger clone, and no base qualities were kept.

The trim is 6 bases for V and 3 bases for J, with a gap of 16 bases between the germline ends. CDR1 and CDR2 are read off the germline V gene as SGDLS and YYNGEE. Counted from cysteine to phenylalanine, this CDR3 has 14 amino acids. Of all the DNA, just the CDR3 is kept, 42 bases in frame from base 1. Here the sequenced sample was CD8+ T cells from peripheral blood mononuclear cells, taken in the first trimester of pregnancy. The sequence was obtained from a female donor with multiple sclerosis, enrolled in a pregnancy study. This sequence uses TRBV9 and TRBJ2-7; the D gene is possibly TRBD1, with 5 bases matching. The sequenced DNA is TGTGCCAGCACCCCGGGCCAGGGTGTCTACGAGCAGTACTTC. Its translation reads: CASTPGQGVYEQYF.